The entry below gives a single T cell receptor (beta chain) sequence along with its context. Its ends do not fully match the called genes, so a read error is possible. Scientists recovered RNA and DNA together from roughly 21-30 mg of unsorted bulk tissue. This record comes from a study of tumor-infiltrating lymphocytes in primary liver carcinoma. Study summary: Tumor staging was T1-T3 N0M0; sizes spanned roughly 4.2 to 10 cm across. Productive TCRbeta read counts per sample ran from roughly 3.7 to 6.8 million and were similar across tissue types.

Germline V lookup: CDR1 SGHAT, CDR2 FQDESV (reference sequence). The CDR3 is 15 residues long. With roughly 500 ng total RNA as template and a constant-region primer, TCR beta cDNA was made. It was through three nested multiplex PCR rounds of slightly modified ARM-PCR that TCR beta libraries arose. Use of TRBV1-TRBV30 forward primers with a C-beta reverse primer characterized the first two PCR rounds, which lasted 10 cycles each. TCRdb ran MiXCR on the multiplex PCR reads and lists one entry per CDR3 protein. The sample lists 20,000 to 25,000 distinct CDR3 sequences; 60% to 80% were seen once. Specimen: liver tumor tissue from sampling region 1. The subset denotes: tumor region T1, superior pole. V gene TRBV11-1 combines with J gene TRBJ2-1; a possible D gene is TRBD1 (6 bases). The sequence derives from a woman aged 30 to 39 with primary liver carcinoma and hepatitis B virus infection. CDR3 nucleotide sequence: TGCGCCAGTAGCCGGAGACAGGCCGCCTACAATGAGCGGTTCTTC. Translation gives CASSRRQAAYNERFF.